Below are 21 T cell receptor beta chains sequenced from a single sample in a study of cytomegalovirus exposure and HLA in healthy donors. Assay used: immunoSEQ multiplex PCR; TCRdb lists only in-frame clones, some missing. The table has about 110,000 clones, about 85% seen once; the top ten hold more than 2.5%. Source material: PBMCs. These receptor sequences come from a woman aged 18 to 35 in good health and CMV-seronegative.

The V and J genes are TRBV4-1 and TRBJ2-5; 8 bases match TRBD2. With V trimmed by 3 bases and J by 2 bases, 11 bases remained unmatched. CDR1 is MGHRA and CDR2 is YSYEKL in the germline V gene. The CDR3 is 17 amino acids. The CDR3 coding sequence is TGCGCCAGCAGCCAGACAGATTTAGCGGGGAGACAAGAGACCCAGTACTTC. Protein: CASSQTDLAGRQETQYF.

The CDR3 reads CASSLGAKETNEKLFF. In nucleotides, the CDR3 is TGCGCCAGCAGCTTGGGAGCTAAGGAGACTAATGAAAAACTGTTTTTT. This chain connects TRBV5-1 to TRBJ1-4, with D unclear. The germline V gene encodes CDR1 SGHRS and CDR2 YFSETQ. V lost 0 bases to trimming and J lost 2 bases, with 11 bases between them. There are 16 residues in the CDR3.

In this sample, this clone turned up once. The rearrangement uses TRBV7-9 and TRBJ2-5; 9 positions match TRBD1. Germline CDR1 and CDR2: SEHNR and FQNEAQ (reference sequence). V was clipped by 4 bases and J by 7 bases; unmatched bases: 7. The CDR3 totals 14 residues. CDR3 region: CASSSTGGGGTQYF. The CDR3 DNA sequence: TGTGCCAGCAGCTCAACAGGGGGCGGGGGGACCCAGTACTTC. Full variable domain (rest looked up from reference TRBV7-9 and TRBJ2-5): DTGVSQNPRHKITKRGQNVTFRCDPISEHNRLYWYRQTLGQGPEFLTYFQNEAQLEKSRLLSDRFSAERPKGSFSTLEIQRTEQGDSAMYLCASSSTGGGGTQYFGPGTRLLVL.

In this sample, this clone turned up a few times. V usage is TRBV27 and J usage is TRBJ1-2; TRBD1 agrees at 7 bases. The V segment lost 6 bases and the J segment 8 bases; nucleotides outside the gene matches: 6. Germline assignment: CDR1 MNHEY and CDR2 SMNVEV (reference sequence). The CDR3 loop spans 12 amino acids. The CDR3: CASSTGTAGYTF. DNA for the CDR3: TGTGCCAGCAGCACCGGGACAGCCGGCTACACCTTC.

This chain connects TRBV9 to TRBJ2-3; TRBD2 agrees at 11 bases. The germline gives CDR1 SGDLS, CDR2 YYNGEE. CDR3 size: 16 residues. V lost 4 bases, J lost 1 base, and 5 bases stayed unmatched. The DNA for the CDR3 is TGTGCCAGCAGCATTTCGACTAGCGGGGGCACAGATACGCAGTATTTT. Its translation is CASSISTSGGTDTQYF.

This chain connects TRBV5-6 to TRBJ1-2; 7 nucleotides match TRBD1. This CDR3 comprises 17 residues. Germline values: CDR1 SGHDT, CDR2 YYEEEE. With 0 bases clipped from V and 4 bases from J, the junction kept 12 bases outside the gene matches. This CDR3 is CASSLGHEAGGTYGYTF. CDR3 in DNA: TGTGCCAGCAGCTTGGGTCATGAGGCAGGGGGAACCTATGGCTACACCTTC.

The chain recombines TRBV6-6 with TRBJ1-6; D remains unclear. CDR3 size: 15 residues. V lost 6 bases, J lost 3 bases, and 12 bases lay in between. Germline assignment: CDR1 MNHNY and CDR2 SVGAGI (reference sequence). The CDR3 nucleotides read TGTGCCAGCAGCCCCGGAGGGAGCTATAATTCACCCCTCCACTTT. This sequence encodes CASSPGGSYNSPLHF.

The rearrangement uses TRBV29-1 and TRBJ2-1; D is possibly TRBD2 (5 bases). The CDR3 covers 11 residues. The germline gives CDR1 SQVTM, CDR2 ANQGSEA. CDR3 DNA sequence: TGCAGTTTTCCGCGGGTGGGAGAGCAGTTCTTC. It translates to CSFPRVGEQFF.

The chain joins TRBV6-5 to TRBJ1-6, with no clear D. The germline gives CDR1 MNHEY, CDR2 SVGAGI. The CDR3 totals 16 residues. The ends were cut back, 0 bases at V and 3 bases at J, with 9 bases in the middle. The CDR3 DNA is TGTGCCAGCAGTTACTCGTCAGAAAACTATAATTCACCCCTCCACTTT. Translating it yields CASSYSSENYNSPLHF.

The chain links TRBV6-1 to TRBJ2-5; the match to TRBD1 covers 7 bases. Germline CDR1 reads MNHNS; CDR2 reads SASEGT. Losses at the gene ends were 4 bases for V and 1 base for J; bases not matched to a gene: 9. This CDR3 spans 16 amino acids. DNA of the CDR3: TGTGCCAGCAGTGTCCCGCCCGGGACAGTCCAAGAGACCCAGTACTTC. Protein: CASSVPPGTVQETQYF.

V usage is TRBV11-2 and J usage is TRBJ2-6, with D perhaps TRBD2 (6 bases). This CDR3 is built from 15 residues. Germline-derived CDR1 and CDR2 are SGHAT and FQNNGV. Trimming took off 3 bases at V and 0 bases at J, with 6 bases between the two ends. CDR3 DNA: TGTGCCAGCAGCTTGCGGGGCTCTGGGGCCAACGTCCTGACTTTC. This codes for CASSLRGSGANVLTF.

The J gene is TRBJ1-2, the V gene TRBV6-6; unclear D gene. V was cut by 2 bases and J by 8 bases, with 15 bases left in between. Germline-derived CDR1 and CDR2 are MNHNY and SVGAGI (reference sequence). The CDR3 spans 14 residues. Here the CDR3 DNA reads TGTGCCAGCAGTTACCTCGATGAAGAGGGCGGCTACACCTTC. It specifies CASSYLDEEGGYTF.

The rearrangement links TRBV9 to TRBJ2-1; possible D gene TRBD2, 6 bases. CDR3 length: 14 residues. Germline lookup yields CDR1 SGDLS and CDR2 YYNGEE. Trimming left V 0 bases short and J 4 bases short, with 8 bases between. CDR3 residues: CASSVGSGYNEQFF. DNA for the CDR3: TGTGCCAGCAGCGTAGGTAGCGGTTACAATGAGCAGTTCTTC.

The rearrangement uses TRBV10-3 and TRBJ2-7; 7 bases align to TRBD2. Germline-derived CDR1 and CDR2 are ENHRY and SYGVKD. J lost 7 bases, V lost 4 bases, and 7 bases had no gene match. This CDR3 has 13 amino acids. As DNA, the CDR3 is TGTGCCATCAGTGGGCGGGGGAATGAGGAGCAGTACTTC. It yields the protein CAISGRGNEEQYF.

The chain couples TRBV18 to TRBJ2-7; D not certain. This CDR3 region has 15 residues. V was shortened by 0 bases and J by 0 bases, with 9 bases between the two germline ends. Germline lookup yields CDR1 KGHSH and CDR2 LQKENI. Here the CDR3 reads CASSPPPGSSYEQYF. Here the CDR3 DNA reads TGTGCCAGCTCACCACCCCCCGGTAGCTCCTACGAGCAGTACTTC.

CDR3 loop: CSVRTGVLNEQFF. CDR3 coding DNA: TGCAGCGTCCGGACAGGGGTCCTCAATGAGCAGTTCTTC. The gene calls are TRBV29-1 and TRBJ2-1; the match to TRBD1 covers 9 bases. The CDR3 is 13 amino acids. The ends lost 6 bases at V and 6 bases at J; junction bases unmatched: 6. The V gene's germline CDR1 is SQVTM and CDR2 ANQGSEA.

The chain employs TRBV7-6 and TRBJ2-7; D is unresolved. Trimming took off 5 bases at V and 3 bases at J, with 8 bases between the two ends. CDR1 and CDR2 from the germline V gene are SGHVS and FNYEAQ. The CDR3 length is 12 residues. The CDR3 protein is CASSLSRYEQYF. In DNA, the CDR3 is TGTGCCAGCAGCCTCTCTCGCTACGAGCAGTACTTC.

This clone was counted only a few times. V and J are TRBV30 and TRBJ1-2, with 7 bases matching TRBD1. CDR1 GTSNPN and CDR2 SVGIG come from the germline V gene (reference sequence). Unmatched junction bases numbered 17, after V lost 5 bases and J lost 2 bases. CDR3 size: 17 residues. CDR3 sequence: CAWLYFGPQGRNYGYTF. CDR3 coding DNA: TGTGCCTGGCTCTACTTTGGTCCACAGGGGCGAAACTATGGCTACACCTTC.

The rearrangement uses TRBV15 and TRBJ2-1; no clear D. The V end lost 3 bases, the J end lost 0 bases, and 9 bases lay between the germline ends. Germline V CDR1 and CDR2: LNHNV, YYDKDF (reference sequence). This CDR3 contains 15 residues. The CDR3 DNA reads TGTGCCACCAGCAGCCCTAGTGCCTCCTACAATGAGCAGTTCTTC. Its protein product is CATSSPSASYNEQFF.

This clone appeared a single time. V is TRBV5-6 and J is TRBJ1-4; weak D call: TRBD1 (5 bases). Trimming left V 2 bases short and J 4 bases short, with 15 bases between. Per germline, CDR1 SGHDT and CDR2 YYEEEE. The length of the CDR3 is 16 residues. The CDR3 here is CASSLSDRAINEKLFF. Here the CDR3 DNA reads TGTGCCAGCAGCTTATCCGACAGAGCGATTAATGAAAAACTGTTTTTT.

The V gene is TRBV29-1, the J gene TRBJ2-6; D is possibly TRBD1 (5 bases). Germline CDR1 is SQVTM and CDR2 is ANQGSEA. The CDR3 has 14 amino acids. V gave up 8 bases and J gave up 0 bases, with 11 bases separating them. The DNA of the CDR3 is TGCAGCATTATACAGGACTCTGGGGCCAACGTCCTGACTTTC. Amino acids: CSIIQDSGANVLTF.